The rows below give T cell receptor beta chains drawn from one sample of a study of T-cell reconstitution after alpha-beta-depleted transplantation in children. TCRdb processed the PCR reads anew with MiXCR; each CDR3 protein has one entry. Of 500,000 to 750,000 distinct CDR3 sequences in the sample, roughly 27% were seen once. The sample in question was PBMCs, obtained before TCRalphabeta/CD19-depleted stem cell transplant. The receptors shown here come from a boy in the first two years of life with Wiskott-Aldrich syndrome, due to receive a stem cell transplant. The CDR3 runs from the conserved cysteine through the conserved F or W. Fields, in order: J gene, D gene, V gene, clone size, CDR3 DNA, CDR3 protein. A D gene is named only where the DNA matches it firmly. Only some rows state a clone size, as once, few, many or a class for expanded clones.

TRBJ1-5 | TRBD1 | TRBV28 | few | TGTGCCAGCTCGACTCACGGGACAGGGCCACAGCCCCAGCATTTT | CASSTHGTGPQPQHF
TRBJ1-1 | . | TRBV5-1 | few | TGCGCCAGCAGCTTGGGATCCGCCGAAGCTTTCTTT | CASSLGSAEAFF
TRBJ2-1 | TRBD2 | TRBV12-3/TRBV12-4 | . | TGTGCCAGCAGGAGAAGACTAGCGGGAGGGTACAATGAGCAGTTCTTC | CASRRRLAGGYNEQFF
TRBJ2-1 | . | TRBV15 | . | TGTGCCACCAGCAGAGTCCCGACAGAGCAGTTCTTC | CATSRVPTEQFF
TRBJ1-3 | . | TRBV20-1 | . | TGCAGTGCCCGGGGGTACTCTGGAAACACCATATATTTT | CSARGYSGNTIYF
TRBJ2-7 | . | TRBV15 | . | TGTGCCACCAGCAGAGATAGACTGATTCCCTACGAGCAGTACTTC | CATSRDRLIPYEQYF
TRBJ2-5 | TRBD2 | TRBV29-1 | few | TGCAGCGTTGAAGCTCTAGCGGGAAAAGAGACCCAGTACTTC | CSVEALAGKETQYF
TRBJ2-3 | . | TRBV9 | few | TGTGCCAGCAGCAGCGACTACGGGGATACGCAGTATTTT | CASSSDYGDTQYF
TRBJ2-3 | . | TRBV5-1 | few | TGCGCCAGCAGCTTGAGTACGGACAGCAGCACAGATACGCAGTATTTT | CASSLSTDSSTDTQYF
TRBJ2-5 | . | TRBV5-1 | . | TGCGCCAGCAGCTTCGAGCCCCCAGGGGTGGAGGAGACCCAGTACTTC | CASSFEPPGVEETQYF
TRBJ2-1 | TRBD2 | TRBV20-1 | . | TGCAGTGCTAGCGTCACGGGAGGGCCCCCCTACAATGAGCAGTTCTTC | CSASVTGGPPYNEQFF
TRBJ2-1 | . | TRBV12-3/TRBV12-4 | few | TGTGCCAGCAGTTTAGGTAGCGCCTTTAGGAATGAGCAGTTCTTC | CASSLGSAFRNEQFF
TRBJ2-7 | . | TRBV3-1 | . | TGTGCCAGCAGCCAAGTCGGCTGGCTAAGCTCCTACGAGCAGTACTTC | CASSQVGWLSSYEQYF
TRBJ2-1 | TRBD2 | TRBV12-3/TRBV12-4 | . | TGTGCCAGCAGACCACTAGCGGGAGGTAATGAGCAGTTCTTC | CASRPLAGGNEQFF
TRBJ2-5 | . | TRBV18 | many | TGTGCCAGCAGCCCGGGAGTCGAGACCCAGTACTTC | CASSPGVETQYF
TRBJ2-6 | TRBD1 | TRBV28 | few | TGTGCCAGCAGTGTGACAGGGGCCGGGGCCAACGTCCTGACTTTC | CASSVTGAGANVLTF
TRBJ2-3 | . | TRBV28 | few | TGTGCCAGCAGCCCTGGGGGACCCAGCACAGATACGCAGTATTTT | CASSPGGPSTDTQYF
TRBJ1-5 | . | TRBV12-3/TRBV12-4 | . | TGTGCCAGCAGTTCCGACAGCAGCTATCAGCCCCAGCATTTT | CASSSDSSYQPQHF
TRBJ1-2 | TRBD1 | TRBV19 | . | TGTGCCAGTAGTCCCCGGACAGGGGTTGATGGCTACACCTTC | CASSPRTGVDGYTF
TRBJ2-7 | TRBD2 | TRBV28 | few | TGTGCCAGCAGTTTCCCTAGCGGGAGACGGTACGAGCAGTACTTC | CASSFPSGRRYEQYF
TRBJ2-3 | . | TRBV5-1 | few | TGCGCCAGCAGCTTGTGGGGAATGGAGACAGATACGCAGTATTTT | CASSLWGMETDTQYF
TRBJ2-1 | . | TRBV5-1 | few | TGCGCCAGCAGGTTGGAGGGAGTCGGGTACAATGAGCAGTTCTTC | CASRLEGVGYNEQFF
TRBJ1-6 | TRBD1 | TRBV7-3 | . | TGTGCCAGCAGCCCCGGGACAGGGATCCATTCACCCCTCCACTTT | CASSPGTGIHSPLHF
TRBJ1-6 | . | TRBV7-8 | few | TGTGCCAGCAGCTTAGATCCTGCACGACATTCACCCCTCCACTTT | CASSLDPARHSPLHF
TRBJ1-1 | TRBD1 | TRBV5-1 | few | TGCGCCAGCAGCCTGCGGACAGGGAAGTTTTCTGAAGCTTTCTTT | CASSLRTGKFSEAFF
TRBJ1-5 | . | TRBV12-3/TRBV12-4 | . | TGTGCCAGCAGTTTATTGGGGGGGCGCAATCAGCCCCAGCATTTT | CASSLLGGRNQPQHF
TRBJ2-1 | . | TRBV15 | few | TGTGCCACCAGCCTTGGCGGGCCCTCTACGTTGGAGCAGTTCTTC | CATSLGGPSTLEQFF
TRBJ2-2 | TRBD2 | TRBV20-1 | . | TGCAGTGCTGGAACCGGGACTACCAGTCCCGGGGAGCTGTTTTTT | CSAGTGTTSPGELFF
TRBJ2-7 | TRBD2 | TRBV6-1 | . | TGTGCCAGCAGTGGACTAGCGGGAGGTTTCGCCTACGAGCAGTACTTC | CASSGLAGGFAYEQYF
TRBJ2-7 | . | TRBV11-1 | . | TGTGCCAGCAGCCGAGGGGACCCGAACTCCTACGAGCAGTACTTC | CASSRGDPNSYEQYF
TRBJ2-5 | TRBD2 | TRBV20-1 | few | TGCAGTGCTAGAGCACGTGGAAGCGGGAGGTTTCAAGAGACCCAGTACTTC | CSARARGSGRFQETQYF